The present entry profiles one TCR beta chain with its context. This sample was included in a study of T cells in Graves' hyperthyroidism and ophthalmopathy. The CDR3 has 13 amino acids. V was clipped by 10 bases and J by 5 bases, with 15 bases between them. CDR1 MNHEY and CDR2 SVGEGT come from the germline V gene. Regions amplified from RNA transcripts were the TCR beta CDR3 regions. The primer set for the first-round RT-PCR of the TCR CDR3 was HTBI. In TCRdb, the multiplex PCR reads were re-called with MiXCR into one record per CDR3 protein. The data contain 35,000 to 45,000 distinct CDR3 sequences, roughly 50% of them seen just once; the ten biggest clones take up about 6%.

The chain recombines TRBV6-2 or TRBV6-3 with TRBJ2-1, with D perhaps matching TRBD1 (5 bases). The clonotype comes from a woman aged 45-65 years with Graves' hyperthyroidism that later progressed to Graves' ophthalmopathy. Sequencing input: blood. The CDR3 reads CATDRGDHNEQFF. CDR3 coding DNA: TGTGCCACCGACAGAGGAGACCACAATGAGCAGTTCTTC.